A selection of T cell receptor beta chains follows, all from one sample in a study of metastatic and nonmetastatic thyroid tumors. TCRdb reprocessed the PCR reads via MiXCR. Of 33,000 or so clones listed, 7% to 8% were seen once; the top ten hold about 41%. The sample consisted of blood. The receptors shown here come from a female donor with papillary thyroid cancer or a benign thyroid nodule (not recorded which). Some clones in this sample may be carry-over from other donors' samples. The CDR3 runs from the conserved cysteine through the conserved F or W. Each record gives: D gene, J gene, V gene, clone size, CDR3 protein, CDR3 DNA. A D gene is named only where the DNA matches it firmly. The size of a clone is reported for some rows only, either as once, few or many, or as a class for expanded clones.

d_gene: -
j_gene: TRBJ1-1
v_gene: TRBV11-2
abundance: many
CDR3aa: CASSWMAGTNTEAFF
CDR3nt: TGTGCCAGCAGCTGGATGGCGGGAACGAACACTGAAGCTTTCTTT

d_gene: -
j_gene: TRBJ2-7
v_gene: TRBV6-1
abundance: many
CDR3aa: CASTEDWPAGEQYF
CDR3nt: TGTGCCAGCACCGAGGACTGGCCAGCAGGAGAGCAGTACTTC

d_gene: -
j_gene: TRBJ2-5
v_gene: TRBV7-2
abundance: many
CDR3aa: CASSSDSRAQYF
CDR3nt: TGTGCCAGCAGCTCGGACAGTCGGGCCCAGTACTTC

d_gene: -
j_gene: TRBJ1-1
v_gene: TRBV18
abundance: many
CDR3aa: CASSRRTDRNTEAFF
CDR3nt: TGTGCCAGCTCCCGACGGACAGATCGGAACACTGAAGCTTTCTTT

d_gene: -
j_gene: TRBJ2-7
v_gene: TRBV3-1
abundance: -
CDR3aa: CASSIRDNHCEQYF
CDR3nt: TGTGCCAGCAGCATCCGGGACAACCACTGCGAGCAGTACTTC

d_gene: -
j_gene: TRBJ2-7
v_gene: TRBV6-6
abundance: many
CDR3aa: CASSYSWDFYEQYF
CDR3nt: TGTGCCAGCAGTTACTCCTGGGACTTCTACGAGCAGTACTTC

d_gene: TRBD1
j_gene: TRBJ2-1
v_gene: TRBV7-9
abundance: many
CDR3aa: CASSDRDRAPNEQFF
CDR3nt: TGTGCCAGCAGCGACCGGGACAGGGCCCCTAATGAGCAGTTCTTC

d_gene: -
j_gene: TRBJ2-2
v_gene: TRBV3-1
abundance: many
CDR3aa: CASSQLLPGKGVSNTGELFF
CDR3nt: TGTGCCAGCAGCCAACTCCTTCCGGGGAAGGGGGTCTCGAACACCGGGGAGCTGTTTTTT

d_gene: TRBD2
j_gene: TRBJ2-5
v_gene: TRBV4-1
abundance: many
CDR3aa: CASSQDRKRGVWETQYF
CDR3nt: TGCGCCAGCAGCCAAGATCGCAAGCGGGGGGTCTGGGAGACCCAGTACTTC

d_gene: TRBD1
j_gene: TRBJ1-1
v_gene: TRBV12-3/TRBV12-4
abundance: many
CDR3aa: CASRRTGNTEAFF
CDR3nt: TGTGCCAGCAGACGGACAGGGAACACTGAAGCTTTCTTT

d_gene: -
j_gene: TRBJ2-1
v_gene: TRBV12-3/TRBV12-4
abundance: many
CDR3aa: CASGGWDDNEQFF
CDR3nt: TGTGCCAGCGGAGGTTGGGACGACAATGAGCAGTTCTTC

d_gene: -
j_gene: TRBJ2-7
v_gene: TRBV3-1
abundance: many
CDR3aa: CASTSDSYEQYF
CDR3nt: TGTGCCAGCACCTCAGACAGCTACGAGCAGTACTTC

d_gene: -
j_gene: TRBJ1-2
v_gene: TRBV13
abundance: many
CDR3aa: CASSLRKGSYGYTF
CDR3nt: TGTGCCAGCAGCTTACGGAAGGGCTCCTATGGCTACACCTTC

d_gene: -
j_gene: TRBJ2-2
v_gene: TRBV11-3
abundance: many
CDR3aa: CASSLIGNTGELFF
CDR3nt: TGTGCCAGCAGCTTAATCGGGAACACCGGGGAGCTGTTTTTT